This TCR beta chain was identified during a study of blood T cell repertoires in COVID-19. Here immunoSEQ multiplex PCR was the method, and the copy in TCRdb shows in-frame clones only, minus some. The sample includes approximately 70,000 clones, 85% to 90% of them seen just once. With V trimmed by 3 bases and J by 8 bases, 8 bases remained unmatched. The CDR3 is 16 amino acids. Germline CDR1 MNHEY, CDR2 SMNVEV (reference sequence). The chain employs TRBV27 and TRBJ2-2; 11 bases agree with TRBD2. The TCR originated in a woman aged 55-69 years with acute or convalescent COVID-19. The sequencing input was peripheral blood. The CDR3 DNA follows: TGTGCCAGCAGTTTGACTAGCGGGACCCCTGGGGGGGAGCTGTTTTTT. It is translated as CASSLTSGTPGGELFF.